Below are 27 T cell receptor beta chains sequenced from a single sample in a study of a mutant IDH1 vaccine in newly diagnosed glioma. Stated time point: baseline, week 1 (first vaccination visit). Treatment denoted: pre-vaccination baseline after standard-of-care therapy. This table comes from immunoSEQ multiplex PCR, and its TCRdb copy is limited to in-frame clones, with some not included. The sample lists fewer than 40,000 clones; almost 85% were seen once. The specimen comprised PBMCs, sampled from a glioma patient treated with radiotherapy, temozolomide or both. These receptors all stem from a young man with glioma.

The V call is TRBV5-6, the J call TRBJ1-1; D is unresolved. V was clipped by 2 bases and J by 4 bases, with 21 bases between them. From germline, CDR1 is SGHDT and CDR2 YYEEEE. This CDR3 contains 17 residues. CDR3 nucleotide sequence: TGTGCCAGCAGCTTCGTGGAGGCTTCGGAATTGGGCACTGAAGCTTTCTTT. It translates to CASSFVEASELGTEAFF. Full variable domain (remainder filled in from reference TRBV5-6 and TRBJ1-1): DAGVTQSPTHLIKTRGQQVTLRCSPKSGHDTVSWYQQALGQGPQFIFQYYEEEERQRGNFPDRFSGHQFPNYSSELNVNALLLGDSALYLCASSFVEASELGTEAFFGQGTRLTVV.

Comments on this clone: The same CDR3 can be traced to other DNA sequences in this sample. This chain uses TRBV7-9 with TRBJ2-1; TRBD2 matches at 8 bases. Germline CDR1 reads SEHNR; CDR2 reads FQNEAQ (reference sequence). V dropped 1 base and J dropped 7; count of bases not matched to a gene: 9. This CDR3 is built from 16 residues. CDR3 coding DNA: TGTGCCAGCAGCTTAGGTTTGGCGGGAGGTCGGAATGAGCAGTTCTTC. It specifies CASSLGLAGGRNEQFF.

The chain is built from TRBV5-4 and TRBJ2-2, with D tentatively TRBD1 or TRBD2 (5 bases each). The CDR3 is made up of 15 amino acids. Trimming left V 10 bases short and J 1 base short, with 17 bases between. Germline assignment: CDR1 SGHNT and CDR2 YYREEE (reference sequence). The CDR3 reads CACQRGDWNTGELFF. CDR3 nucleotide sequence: TGTGCCTGTCAAAGAGGGGATTGGAACACCGGGGAGCTGTTTTTT.

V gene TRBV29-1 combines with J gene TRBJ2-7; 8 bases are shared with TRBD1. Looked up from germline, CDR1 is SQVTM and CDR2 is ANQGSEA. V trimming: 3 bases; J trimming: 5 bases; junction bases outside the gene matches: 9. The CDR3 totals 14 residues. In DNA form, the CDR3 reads TGCAGCGTTGATATCAGGGGGCAAGGGGACGAGCAGTACTTC. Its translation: CSVDIRGQGDEQYF.

CDR3 region: CSVLLSPEGTEAFF. The CDR3 nucleotides are TGCAGCGTTTTACTTTCCCCAGAGGGCACTGAAGCTTTCTTT. This chain joins TRBV29-1 and TRBJ1-1, with D unresolved. V was clipped by 5 bases and J by 4 bases, with 17 bases between them. Germline V lookup: CDR1 SQVTM, CDR2 ANQGSEA. The CDR3 sequence is 14 residues long.

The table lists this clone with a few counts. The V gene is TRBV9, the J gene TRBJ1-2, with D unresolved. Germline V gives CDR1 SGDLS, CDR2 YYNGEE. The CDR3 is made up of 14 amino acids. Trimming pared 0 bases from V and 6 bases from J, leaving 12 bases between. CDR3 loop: CASSVGRRYDGYTF. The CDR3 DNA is TGTGCCAGCAGCGTAGGTCGACGGTATGATGGCTACACCTTC. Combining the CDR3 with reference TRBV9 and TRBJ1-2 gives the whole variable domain DSGVTQTPKHLITATGQRVTLRCSPRSGDLSVYWYQQSLDQGLQFLIQYYNGEERAKGNILERFSAQQFPDLHSELNLSSLELGDSALYFCASSVGRRYDGYTFGSGTRLTVV.

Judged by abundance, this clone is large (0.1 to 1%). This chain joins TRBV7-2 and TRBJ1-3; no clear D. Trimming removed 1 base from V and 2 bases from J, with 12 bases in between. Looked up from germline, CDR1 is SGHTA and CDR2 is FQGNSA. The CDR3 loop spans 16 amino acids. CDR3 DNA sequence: TGTGCCAGCAGCTTAGACGGGCCGGGGACTGGAAACACCATATATTTT. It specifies CASSLDGPGTGNTIYF.

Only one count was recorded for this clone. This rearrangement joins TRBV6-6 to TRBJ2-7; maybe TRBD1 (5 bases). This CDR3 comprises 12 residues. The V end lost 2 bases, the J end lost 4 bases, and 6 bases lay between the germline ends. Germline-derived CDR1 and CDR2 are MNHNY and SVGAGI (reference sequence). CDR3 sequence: CASSYAGYEQYF. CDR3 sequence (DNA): TGTGCCAGCAGTTACGCAGGGTACGAGCAGTACTTC.

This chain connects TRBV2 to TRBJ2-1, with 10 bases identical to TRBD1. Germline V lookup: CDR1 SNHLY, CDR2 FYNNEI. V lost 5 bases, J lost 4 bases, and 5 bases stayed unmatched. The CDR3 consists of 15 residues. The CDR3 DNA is TGTGCCAGCAGTAAACGACAGGGGGCTTACAATGAGCAGTTCTTC. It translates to CASSKRQGAYNEQFF.

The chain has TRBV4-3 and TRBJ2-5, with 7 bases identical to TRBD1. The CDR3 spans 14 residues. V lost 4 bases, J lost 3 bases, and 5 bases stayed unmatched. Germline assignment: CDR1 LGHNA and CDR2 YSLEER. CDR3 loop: CASSRLTGEETQYF. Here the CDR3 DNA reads TGCGCCAGCAGCCGCCTAACAGGGGAAGAGACCCAGTACTTC.

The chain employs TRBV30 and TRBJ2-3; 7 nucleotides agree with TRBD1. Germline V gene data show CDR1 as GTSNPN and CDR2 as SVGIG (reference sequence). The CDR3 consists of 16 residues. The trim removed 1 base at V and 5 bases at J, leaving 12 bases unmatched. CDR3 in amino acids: CAWSGGQSRSIDTQYF. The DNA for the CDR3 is TGTGCCTGGAGTGGGGGACAGAGTCGTTCAATAGATACGCAGTATTTT.

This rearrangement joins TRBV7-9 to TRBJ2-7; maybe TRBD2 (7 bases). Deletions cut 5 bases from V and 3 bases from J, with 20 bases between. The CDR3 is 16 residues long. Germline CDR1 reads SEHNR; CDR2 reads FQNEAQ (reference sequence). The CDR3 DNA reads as TGTGCCAGCAGCCCGGAGGACAGCGGGATATTCTACGAGCAGTACTTC. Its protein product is CASSPEDSGIFYEQYF.

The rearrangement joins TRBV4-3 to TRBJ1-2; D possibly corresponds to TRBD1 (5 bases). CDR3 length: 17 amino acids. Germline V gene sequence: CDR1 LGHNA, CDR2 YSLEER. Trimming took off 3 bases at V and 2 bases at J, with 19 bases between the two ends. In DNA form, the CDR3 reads TGCGCCAGCAGCCATGCTAAGTTCGGACACGAAAACTATGGCTACACCTTC. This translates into CASSHAKFGHENYGYTF.

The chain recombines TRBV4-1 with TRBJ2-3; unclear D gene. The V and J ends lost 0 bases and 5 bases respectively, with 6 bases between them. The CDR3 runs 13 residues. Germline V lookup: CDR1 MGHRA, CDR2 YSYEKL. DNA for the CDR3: TGCGCCAGCAGCCAAGACGCCGAAGATACGCAGTATTTT. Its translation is CASSQDAEDTQYF.

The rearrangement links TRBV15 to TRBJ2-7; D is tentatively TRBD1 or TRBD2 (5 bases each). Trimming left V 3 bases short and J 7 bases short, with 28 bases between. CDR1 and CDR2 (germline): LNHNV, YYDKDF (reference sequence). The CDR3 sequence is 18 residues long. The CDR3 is CATSSMTKTGTHFFEQYF. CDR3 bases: TGTGCCACCAGCAGCATGACAAAAACCGGGACCCACTTCTTTGAGCAGTACTTC.

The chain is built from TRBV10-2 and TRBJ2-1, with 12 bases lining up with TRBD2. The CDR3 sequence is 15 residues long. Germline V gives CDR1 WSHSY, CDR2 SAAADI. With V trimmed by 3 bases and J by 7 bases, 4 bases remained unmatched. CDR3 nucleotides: TGCGCCAGCAGTGAAGCTAGCGGGAGGGTTAATGAGCAGTTCTTC. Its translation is CASSEASGRVNEQFF.

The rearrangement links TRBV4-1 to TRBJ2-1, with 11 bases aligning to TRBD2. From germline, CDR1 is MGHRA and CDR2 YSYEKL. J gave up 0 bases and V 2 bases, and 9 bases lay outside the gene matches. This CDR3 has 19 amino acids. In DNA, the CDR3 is TGCGCCAGCAGCCAATCCCCTAGCGGGGGGTTAAGCTCCTACAATGAGCAGTTCTTC. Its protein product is CASSQSPSGGLSSYNEQFF.

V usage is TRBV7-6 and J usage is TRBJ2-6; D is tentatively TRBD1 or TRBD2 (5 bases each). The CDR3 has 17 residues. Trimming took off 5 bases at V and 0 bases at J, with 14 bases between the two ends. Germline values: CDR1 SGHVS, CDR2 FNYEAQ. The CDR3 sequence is CASSARGLSSGANVLTF. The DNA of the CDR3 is TGTGCCAGCAGCGCCCGGGGCCTTAGCTCTGGGGCCAACGTCCTGACTTTC.

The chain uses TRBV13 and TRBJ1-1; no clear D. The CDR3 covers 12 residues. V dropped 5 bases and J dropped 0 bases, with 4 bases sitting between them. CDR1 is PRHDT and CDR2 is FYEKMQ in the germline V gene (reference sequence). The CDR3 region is CASSLVNTEAFF. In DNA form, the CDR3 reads TGTGCCAGCAGCCTTGTGAACACTGAAGCTTTCTTT.

The CDR3 DNA reads as TGCGCCAGCAGCCAAATAGGGGGCGTAAGCACAGATACGCAGTATTTT. Amino acid sequence: CASSQIGGVSTDTQYF. The chain is built from TRBV4-3 and TRBJ2-3; 7 bases fit TRBD1. CDR1 and CDR2 (germline): LGHNA, YSLEER. With V trimmed by 2 bases and J by 0 bases, 5 bases remained unmatched. The CDR3 contains 16 residues.

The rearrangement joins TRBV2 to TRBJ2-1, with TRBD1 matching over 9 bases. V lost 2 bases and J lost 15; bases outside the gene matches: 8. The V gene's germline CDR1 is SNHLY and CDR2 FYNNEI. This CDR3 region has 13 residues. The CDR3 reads CASSEYRGRGPFF. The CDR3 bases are TGTGCCAGCAGTGAATACAGGGGGCGCGGGCCGTTCTTC.

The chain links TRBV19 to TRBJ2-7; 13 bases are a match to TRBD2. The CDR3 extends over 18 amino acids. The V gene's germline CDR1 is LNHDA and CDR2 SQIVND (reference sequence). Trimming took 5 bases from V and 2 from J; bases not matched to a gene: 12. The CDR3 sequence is CASSSSGLAGATTYEQYF. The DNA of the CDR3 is TGTGCCAGTAGTTCGTCCGGACTAGCGGGGGCCACCACCTACGAGCAGTACTTC.

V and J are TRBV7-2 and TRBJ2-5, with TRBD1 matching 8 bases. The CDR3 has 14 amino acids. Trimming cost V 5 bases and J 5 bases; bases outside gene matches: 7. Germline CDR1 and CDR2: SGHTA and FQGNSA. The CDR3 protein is CASSIRTGSETQYF. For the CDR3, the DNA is TGTGCCAGCAGCATCCGGACAGGGAGTGAGACCCAGTACTTC.

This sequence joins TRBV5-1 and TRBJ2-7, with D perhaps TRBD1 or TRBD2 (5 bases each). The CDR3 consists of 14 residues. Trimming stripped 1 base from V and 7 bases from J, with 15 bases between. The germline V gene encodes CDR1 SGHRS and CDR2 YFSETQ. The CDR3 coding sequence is TGCGCCAGCAGCTTGTCGGCAGGGAGAGGGGAGCAGTACTTC. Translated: CASSLSAGRGEQYF.

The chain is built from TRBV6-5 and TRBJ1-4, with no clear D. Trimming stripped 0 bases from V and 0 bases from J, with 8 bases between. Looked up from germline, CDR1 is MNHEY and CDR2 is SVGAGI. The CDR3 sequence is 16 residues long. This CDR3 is CASSYSFSTTNEKLFF. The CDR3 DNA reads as TGTGCCAGCAGTTACTCTTTCAGTACAACTAATGAAAAACTGTTTTTT.

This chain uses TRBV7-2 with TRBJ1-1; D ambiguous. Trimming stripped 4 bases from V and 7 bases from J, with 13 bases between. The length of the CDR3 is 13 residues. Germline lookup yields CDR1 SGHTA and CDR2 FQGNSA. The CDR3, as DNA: TGTGCCAGCAGCTATAATTTCGTCGGTGAAGCTTTCTTT. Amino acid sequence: CASSYNFVGEAFF.

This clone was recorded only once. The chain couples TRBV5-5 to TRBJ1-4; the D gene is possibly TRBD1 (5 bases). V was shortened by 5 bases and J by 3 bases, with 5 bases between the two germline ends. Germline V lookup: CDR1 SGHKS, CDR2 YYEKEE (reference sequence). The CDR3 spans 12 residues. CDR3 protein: CASRGPNEKLFF. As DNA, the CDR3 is TGTGCCAGCAGGGGGCCTAATGAAAAACTGTTTTTT.